This T cell receptor (beta chain) was identified during a study of post-analysis software for immune sequencing data. Study-level information: Courses of disease covered relapsing-remitting, secondary progressive and progressive-relapsing multiple sclerosis.

Study outcomes and limitations: TRBV5-6, TRBV5-1 and TRBV20-1 belonged to a set of about 5 TRBV segments that were more frequent in patients than controls. Controls had significantly higher normalized Chao1 diversity than multiple sclerosis patients.

Researchers reported that TCR beta cDNA libraries carried unique molecular identifiers. Each CDR3 protein gets one entry after TCRdb re-called the PCR reads with MiXCR. The sample lists roughly 600,000 distinct CDR3 sequences, roughly 40% occurring once. In regard to this clonotype: The antigen is not known.

V was shortened by 3 bases and J by 4 bases, with 2 bases between the two germline ends. Per the germline V gene, CDR1 is DFQATT and CDR2 is SNEGSKA (reference sequence). The CDR3 is 10 residues long. This clonotype was sampled from a girl between 10 and 17 years old with multiple sclerosis. The specimen sequenced was blood. The rearrangement uses TRBV20-1 and TRBJ2-3; no clear D. CDR3 nucleotides: TGCAGTGCTAGTGCAGATACGCAGTATTTT. This translates into CSASADTQYF.